Reported below is one TCR beta chain. Its antigen is unknown. Treatment defined: 15 Gy SBRT to primary tumor, nephrectomy 4 weeks later. Nephrectomy followed 15 Gy stereotactic body radiation by 4 weeks. This renal cell carcinoma was of the clear cell type. Sequenced by immunoSEQ multiplex PCR; TCRdb stores in-frame clones only, minus some. Among under 20,000 clones listed, 64% were seen once. The CDR3 spans 13 residues. Germline values: CDR1 MNHEY, CDR2 SVGAGI. Trimming shortened V by 10 bases and J by 0 bases, and 12 bases separated the two germline ends. This entry comes from a study of radiation and T cells in renal cell carcinoma. General study results and limits: In blood, top tumor clones expanded by 2 weeks, shrinking by 4. Dominant CDR3 motifs occupied more repertoire in irradiated than control tumors.

This receptor was taken from a woman between 65 and 79 years old with renal cell carcinoma. The chain combines TRBV6-5 with TRBJ1-1; D gene uncertain. Sequences were derived from tumor tissue, sampled from a patient whose treatment included radiotherapy and nephrectomy. The CDR3 region is CATKVALNTEAFF. The CDR3 nucleotides are TGTGCCACCAAGGTGGCCTTGAACACTGAAGCTTTCTTT.